Listed below are T cell receptor beta chains from one sample, sequenced in a study of shared clonotypes between healthy human individuals. Here immunoSEQ multiplex PCR was the method, and the copy in TCRdb shows in-frame clones only, minus some. The repertoire holds about 2.3 million clones, with more than 80% as singletons. Sequences were obtained from naive CD4+ T cells from PBMCs. The receptors were gathered from a man aged 18 to 30 in good health. Some clones in this sample may be carry-over from other donors' samples. The CDR3 runs from the conserved cysteine through the conserved F or W. The D gene is left open where the match is weak. Clone size, where shown, is once, few, many, or a class for clones that have expanded.

TRBV9	.	.	TRBJ2-2	TGTGCCAGCAGCGTGATTGGAGCCCACACCGGGGAGCTGTTTTTT	CASSVIGAHTGELFF
TRBV7-9	.	.	TRBJ2-5	TGTGCCAGCAGCTTAGTTGAGACCCAGTACTTC	CASSLVETQYF
TRBV29-1	.	.	TRBJ2-7	TGCAGCGTTGCCCTCCTCGAGTCCTCCTACGAGCAGTACTTC	CSVALLESSYEQYF
TRBV27	.	.	TRBJ2-2	TGTGCCAGCAGTTTACGAGGGGGAGGCACCGGGGAGCTGTTTTTT	CASSLRGGGTGELFF
TRBV6-5	.	.	TRBJ2-5	TGTGCCAGCACCGTTAGTATGGGGGGCCAAGAGACCCAGTACTTC	CASTVSMGGQETQYF
TRBV5-1	.	.	TRBJ2-3	TGCGCCAGCAGCTTGACCTACTATGGCACAGATACGCAGTATTTT	CASSLTYYGTDTQYF
TRBV7-9	TRBD2	once	TRBJ2-7	TGTGCCAGCGGGAAATTGAGCGCGGGAGGGCCCCCCTACGAGCAGTACTTC	CASGKLSAGGPPYEQYF
TRBV5-1	TRBD2	.	TRBJ2-7	TGCGCCAGCGCTCGGGTAGGGACTAGCGACCACGAGCAGTACTTC	CASARVGTSDHEQYF
TRBV5-1	.	.	TRBJ2-5	TGCGCCAGCAGCTTGTTCCTAGGTGAGACCCAGTACTTC	CASSLFLGETQYF
TRBV4-3	TRBD2	.	TRBJ2-3	TGCGCCAGCAGCCAAACTAGCGGGAGAACAGGAGATACGCAGTATTTT	CASSQTSGRTGDTQYF
TRBV5-1	TRBD1	.	TRBJ1-1	TGCGCCAGCAGCTTGGAGATTGGGACAGGGGTAAGGAACACTGAAGCTTTCTTT	CASSLEIGTGVRNTEAFF
TRBV14	.	.	TRBJ2-1	TGTGCCAGCAGCCGGTTGGGGGGACGACACAATGAGCAGTTCTTC	CASSRLGGRHNEQFF
TRBV18	.	.	TRBJ1-5	TGTGCCAGCTCCCTACGGGACAACCCCAATCAGCCCCAGCATTTT	CASSLRDNPNQPQHF
TRBV7-2	TRBD2	.	TRBJ2-1	TGTGCCAGCAGCTTAGCGGGGACTAGCGGGAGTTATGAGCAGTTCTTC	CASSLAGTSGSYEQFF
TRBV7-9	.	.	TRBJ1-4	TGTGCCAGCAGCTCTCACTCCGGGACGGATTATGAAAAACTGTTTTTT	CASSSHSGTDYEKLFF
TRBV5-6	.	.	TRBJ2-7	TGTGCCAGCAGCCGCCGGACCGGCGAGCAGTACTTC	CASSRRTGEQYF
TRBV10-3	.	.	TRBJ1-3	TGTGCCATCAGTGAGGGACTACCTGGAAACACCATATATTTT	CAISEGLPGNTIYF
TRBV7-8	TRBD1	.	TRBJ2-7	TGTGCCAGCAGCTTAAGCAGGGGGCGGGTTTCCGAGCAGTACTTC	CASSLSRGRVSEQYF
TRBV4-1	.	once	TRBJ1-1	TGCGCCAGCAGCCAAGAAAAAGCGAACACTGAAGCTTTCTTT	CASSQEKANTEAFF
TRBV7-9	TRBD1	.	TRBJ2-1	TGTGCCAGCAGCTTAGGCCCATCGACAGGGAGAGGATACAATGAGCAGTTCTTC	CASSLGPSTGRGYNEQFF
TRBV14	.	once	TRBJ2-7	TGTGCCAGCAGCCACCAGGGTTTTCTCTACGAGCAGTACTTC	CASSHQGFLYEQYF
TRBV30	TRBD1	.	TRBJ2-7	TGTGCCTGGAGGGCAGGGGGCGAGCAGTACTTC	CAWRAGGEQYF
TRBV7-2	.	.	TRBJ1-2	TGTGCCAGCAGCTTACTAACAGGCTATGGCTACACCTTC	CASSLLTGYGYTF
TRBV28	.	.	TRBJ2-7	TGTGCCAGCAGTTTCCCCAGGCGGGGCAGGGCCTCCTACGAGCAGTACTTC	CASSFPRRGRASYEQYF
TRBV7-2	TRBD2	.	TRBJ2-7	TGTGCCAGCAGCCTTCTTGAGCGGGAGCTCTACGAGCAGTACTTC	CASSLLERELYEQYF
TRBV28	.	.	TRBJ1-5	TGTGCCAGCAGTCACAGGGAGGGCATCATCTCCATGCATCAGCCCCAGCATTTT	CASSHREGIISMHQPQHF
TRBV18	.	.	TRBJ2-1	TGTGCCAGCTCACCACCGGACGCCAGGGGCCCCCAGAGTGAGCAGTTCTTC	CASSPPDARGPQSEQFF
TRBV9	TRBD2	.	TRBJ2-5	TGTGCCAGCAGCGTAGCGACTAGCGGGAGTGAGACCCAGTACTTC	CASSVATSGSETQYF
TRBV25-1	TRBD2	.	TRBJ2-1	TGTGCCAGCAGTCCCCTCCGCGGGAGGCCAAATGAGCAGTTCTTC	CASSPLRGRPNEQFF
TRBV30	TRBD1	.	TRBJ1-4	TGTGCCTGGAACAGGGGGCTTTATGAAAAACTGTTTTTT	CAWNRGLYEKLFF
TRBV11-2	.	.	TRBJ1-5	TGTGCCAGCAGCTGGGCGGGGGATAGCAATCAGCCCCAGCATTTT	CASSWAGDSNQPQHF
TRBV6-1	.	few	TRBJ1-5	TGTGCCAGCAGGAGAGGCGGTGGAGACCAGCCCCAGCATTTT	CASRRGGGDQPQHF
TRBV6-5	.	few	TRBJ1-3	TGTGCCAGCAGACCGACAGCTACGCGGGAAAACACCATATATTTT	CASRPTATRENTIYF
TRBV4-1	TRBD2	.	TRBJ2-5	TGCGCCAGCAGCCAACTACTAGCGGTAGAGACCCAGTACTTC	CASSQLLAVETQYF
TRBV29-1	.	few	TRBJ1-4	TGCAGCTCGCAGGGCCCTAATGAAAAACTGTTTTTT	CSSQGPNEKLFF
TRBV18	TRBD1	.	TRBJ1-2	TGTGCCAGCTCACTCGACAGGGACTATGGCTACACCTTC	CASSLDRDYGYTF
TRBV28	.	once	TRBJ1-2	TGTGCCAGCAACTACCTGGGGGGAGGCTATGGCTACACCTTC	CASNYLGGGYGYTF
TRBV5-1	.	.	TRBJ2-3	TGCGCCAGCAGCTTCCCTCTCAGCACAGATACGCAGTATTTT	CASSFPLSTDTQYF
TRBV7-3	.	.	TRBJ2-3	TGTGCCAGCAGCTTAACTACTATTAATCGCGGAAGCACAGATACGCAGTATTTT	CASSLTTINRGSTDTQYF
TRBV9	.	.	TRBJ2-7	TGTGCCAGCAGCGTCGGCGGCAAATCCTACGAGCAGTACTTC	CASSVGGKSYEQYF
TRBV5-1	TRBD2	.	TRBJ2-1	TGCGCCAGCAGCTTGGGATTAGCGGGGAGCTCCTACAATGAGCAGTTCTTC	CASSLGLAGSSYNEQFF
TRBV25-1	.	.	TRBJ1-4	TGTGCCAGCAGTGATCTTCTGGGTCTGGGTGAAAAACTGTTTTTT	CASSDLLGLGEKLFF
TRBV30	.	.	TRBJ1-2	TGTGCCTGGAGTGTACTGGAACACTACTATGGCTACACCTTC	CAWSVLEHYYGYTF
TRBV27	.	.	TRBJ2-5	TGTGCCAGCAGCCGGCGGACTGCGGAGACCCAGTACTTC	CASSRRTAETQYF
TRBV5-4	.	few	TRBJ1-2	TGTGCCAGCAGCTCCGGACTAGGAAACAGGGTGGGAGACTATGGCTACACCTTC	CASSSGLGNRVGDYGYTF
TRBV30	TRBD2	once	TRBJ2-2	TGTGCCTCCACGAGTGGGAACAGCGGGAGAGGTTATACCGGGGAGCTGTTTTTT	CASTSGNSGRGYTGELFF
TRBV27	.	.	TRBJ1-4	TGTGCCAGCAGTCTCCTGAACAATGAAAAACTGTTTTTT	CASSLLNNEKLFF
TRBV11-2	TRBD1	.	TRBJ1-2	TGTGCCAGCAGCTCCCGATGGGACAGGGGATGGGGCTACACCTTC	CASSSRWDRGWGYTF
TRBV6-5	TRBD1	.	TRBJ1-1	TGTGCCAGCAGTAGATCGACAGGGGCTGAAGCTTTCTTT	CASSRSTGAEAFF
TRBV19	TRBD2	.	TRBJ2-3	TGTGCCAGTAGTAAAGTGGGAGGGCTAGGCACAGATACGCAGTATTTT	CASSKVGGLGTDTQYF
TRBV6-1	.	.	TRBJ2-7	TGTGCCAGCAGTGAGGGGGGCGCGCAGTACTTC	CASSEGGAQYF
TRBV15	TRBD2	once	TRBJ2-1	TGTGCCACCAGCAGAGATTGGACTAGCGAAAACCTCTACAATGAGCAGTTCTTC	CATSRDWTSENLYNEQFF
TRBV21-1	.	.	TRBJ2-7	TGTGCCAGCAGCAAAGTTCCGACAGTGGGGGCCTACGAGCAGTACTTC	CASSKVPTVGAYEQYF
TRBV11-2	TRBD2	.	TRBJ2-3	TGTGCCAGCAGCAAAACTAGCGGGAGTGTTGTAGATACGCAGTATTTT	CASSKTSGSVVDTQYF
TRBV14	TRBD1	.	TRBJ1-4	TGTGCCAGCAGCCGGGGGGACAGATTTAATGAAAAACTGTTTTTT	CASSRGDRFNEKLFF
TRBV7-3	.	.	TRBJ2-2	TGTGCCAGCAGCTTACATCCTGCGAACACCGGGGAGCTGTTTTTT	CASSLHPANTGELFF
TRBV5-4	.	once	TRBJ1-4	TGTGCCAGCAGCTTGCCAGGACCCAATGAAAAACTGTTTTTT	CASSLPGPNEKLFF